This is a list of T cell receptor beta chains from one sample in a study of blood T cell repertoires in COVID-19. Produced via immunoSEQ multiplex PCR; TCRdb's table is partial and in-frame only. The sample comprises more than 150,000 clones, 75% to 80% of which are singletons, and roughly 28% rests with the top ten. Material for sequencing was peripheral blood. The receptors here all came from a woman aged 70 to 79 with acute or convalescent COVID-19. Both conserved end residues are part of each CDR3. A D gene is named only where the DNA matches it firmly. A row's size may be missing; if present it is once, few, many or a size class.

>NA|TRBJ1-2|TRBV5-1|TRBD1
TGCGCCAGCAGTTCCACAGGGGATAACTATGGCTACACCTTC
CASSSTGDNYGYTF
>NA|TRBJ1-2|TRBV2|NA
TGTGCCAGCAGTGAACAGGCTCAGGGGCCCTATGGCTACACCTTC
CASSEQAQGPYGYTF
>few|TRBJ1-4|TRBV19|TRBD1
TGTGCCAGTAGTGAACAGGGGCTTCGTAATGAAAAACTGTTTTTT
CASSEQGLRNEKLFF
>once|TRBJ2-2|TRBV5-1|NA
TGCGCCAGCAGCCTGGGCGGTTTCGTGCGTGGCACCGGGGAGCTGTTTTTT
CASSLGGFVRGTGELFF
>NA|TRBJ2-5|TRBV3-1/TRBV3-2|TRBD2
TGTGCCAGCAGCCAAGATCCCGGCGGGAGGGTAGAGACCCAGTACTTC
CASSQDPGGRVETQYF
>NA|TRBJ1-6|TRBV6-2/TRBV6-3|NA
TGTGCCAGCAGTTTTGACCCGATCGGAGGTGGTTCACCCCTCCACTTT
CASSFDPIGGGSPLHF
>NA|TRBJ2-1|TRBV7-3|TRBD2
TGTGCCAGCAGCTCGCCTCGAACTAGCGGGAGTCATGAGCAGTTCTTC
CASSSPRTSGSHEQFF
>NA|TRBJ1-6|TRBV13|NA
TGTGCCAGCAGCTTAGGGGACATGGACGATTCACCCCTCCACTTT
CASSLGDMDDSPLHF
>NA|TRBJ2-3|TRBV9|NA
TGTGCCAGCAGCGTAGAACTCACAGATACGCAGTATTTT
CASSVELTDTQYF
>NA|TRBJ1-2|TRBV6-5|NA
TGTGCCAGCAGGAGTGGGCCGGGGGTCGGTGGCTACACCTTC
CASRSGPGVGGYTF
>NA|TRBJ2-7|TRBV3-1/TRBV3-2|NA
TGTGCCAGCAGCCAAGGTGTGGCGGGGGCCACGTTC
CASSQGVAGATF
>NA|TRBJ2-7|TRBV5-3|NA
TGTGCCAGAAGCTTGGATGGGGCCGCCCCATACGAGCAGTACTTC
CARSLDGAAPYEQYF
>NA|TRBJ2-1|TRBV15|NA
TGTGCCACCAGCAGAGACCCCGGGTTATACAATGAGCAGTTCTTC
CATSRDPGLYNEQFF
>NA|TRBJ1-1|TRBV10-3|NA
TGTGCCATCAGAAACCACGAGGAGGGCGCTGAAGCTTTCTTT
CAIRNHEEGAEAFF
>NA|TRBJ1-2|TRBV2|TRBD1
TGTGCCAGCAGCCAAATGGACAGGGTCTATGGCTACACCTTC
CASSQMDRVYGYTF
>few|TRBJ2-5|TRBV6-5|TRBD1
TGTGCCAGCAGTTGGGGGACAGGGGGGAACCAAGAGACCCAGTACTTC
CASSWGTGGNQETQYF